This T cell receptor beta chain was profiled in a study of blood T cell repertoires in COVID-19. For the study at large: The origin of the acute and convalescent COVID-19 samples was the United States, Italy and Spain.

Assay used: immunoSEQ multiplex PCR; TCRdb lists only in-frame clones, some missing. Found here are tens of thousands of clones, nearly 80% of them singletons; the top ten hold approximately 6%. Germline V gene sequence: CDR1 LGHNA, CDR2 YNFKEQ. Trimming cost V 1 base and J 5 bases; bases outside gene matches: 6. The CDR3 has 15 amino acids. The chain joins TRBV4-2 to TRBJ1-2; 8 bases line up with TRBD1. The sample comprised peripheral blood. This sequence was found in a man aged 65 to 85 with COVID-19, enrolled during active disease. The chain's CDR3 is CASSQAGTGNYGYTF. CDR3 nucleotides: TGTGCCAGCAGCCAAGCCGGGACAGGCAATTATGGCTACACCTTC.